This T cell receptor beta chain stems from a study of shared clonotypes between healthy human individuals. Study outcomes and limitations: Sequencing depth was expected to affect clonotype sharing among donors. The researchers took only blood, and tissue repertoires probably look different.

Genomic DNA of every subset was divided equally among multiple immunoSEQ plates. DNA at around 190 ng, 25,000 to 35,000 T cell genomes, went into sorted-subset replicate PCRs. Some clones are missing from TCRdb's copy, which holds only in-frame ones; the method was immunoSEQ multiplex PCR. The sample holds around 690,000 clones, about nine tenths seen once. The CDR3 loop spans 14 amino acids. V trimming: 1 base; J trimming: 8 bases; junction bases outside the gene matches: 3. The germline CDR1 and CDR2 sequences are PRHDT and FYEKMQ (reference sequence). As regards this clone: The antigen remains unidentified.

The V gene is TRBV13, the J gene TRBJ2-1; 9 nucleotides match TRBD2. The clonotype comes from a man aged 18 to 30 in good health. Some clones in this sample may be carry-over from other donors' samples. The source material was memory CD8+ T cells from PBMCs. The subset: CD45RO+ cells pooled with CCR7-negative TemRA cells. Written as DNA, the CDR3 is TGTGCCAGCAGCTTAGTTGGGACTAGCTATGAGCAGTTCTTC. Protein sequence: CASSLVGTSYEQFF.